This T cell receptor beta chain stems from a study of blood T cell repertoires in COVID-19. Study summary: Samples taken during acute and convalescent COVID-19 were collected in the United States, Italy and Spain. T cells, B-cell-depleted T cells, or PBMCs provided the cDNA or gDNA that served as material.

Source study methods: Reference gene primer amplification gave nucleated cell count estimates. Profiling relied on immunoSEQ multiplex PCR, and the TCRdb table lists in-frame clones only, not all of them. V, J and clone size are taken as reported in that table, and D and trimming were inferred from the DNA itself. Of approximately 210,000 clones listed, around 91% were seen once; the top ten hold about 5%. This CDR3 is 16 amino acids long. The V gene lost 3 bases and the J gene lost 7 bases, with 19 bases spanning the gap. CDR1 and CDR2 from the germline V gene are MNHEY and SMNVEV (reference sequence).

The specimen sequenced was peripheral blood. The chain couples TRBV27 to TRBJ2-1; tentatively, D is TRBD1 (6 bases). The receptor's source is a woman aged 40 to 50 with acute or convalescent COVID-19. CDR3: CASSLELGQGRNEQFF. Here the CDR3 DNA reads TGTGCCAGCAGTTTGGAGCTCGGGCAGGGGCGTAATGAGCAGTTCTTC.